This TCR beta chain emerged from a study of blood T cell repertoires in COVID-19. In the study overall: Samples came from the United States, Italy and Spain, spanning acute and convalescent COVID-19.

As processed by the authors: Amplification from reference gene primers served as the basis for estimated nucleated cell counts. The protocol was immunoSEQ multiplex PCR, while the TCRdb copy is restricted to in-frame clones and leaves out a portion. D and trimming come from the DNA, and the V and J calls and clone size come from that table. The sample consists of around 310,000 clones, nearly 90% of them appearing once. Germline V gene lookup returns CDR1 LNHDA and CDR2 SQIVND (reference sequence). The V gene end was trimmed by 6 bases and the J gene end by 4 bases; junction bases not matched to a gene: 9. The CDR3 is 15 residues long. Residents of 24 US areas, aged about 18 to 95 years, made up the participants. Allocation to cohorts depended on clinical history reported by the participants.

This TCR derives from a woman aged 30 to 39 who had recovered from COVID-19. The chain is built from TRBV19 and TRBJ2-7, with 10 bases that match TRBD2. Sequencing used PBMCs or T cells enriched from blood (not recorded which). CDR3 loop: CASRQAGGPSYEQYF. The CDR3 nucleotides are TGTGCCAGTAGACAAGCGGGAGGGCCCAGTTACGAGCAGTACTTC.